These 11 T cell receptor beta chains originate from one sample sequenced in a study of cytomegalovirus exposure and HLA in healthy donors. Researchers ran the PCR with 60 Vbeta and 13 Jbeta primers. Some clones are missing from TCRdb's copy, which holds only in-frame ones; the method was immunoSEQ multiplex PCR. The top ten clones hold less than 3.5% of a sample with hundreds of thousands of clones, 77% of them seen once. The sample consisted of PBMCs. Every receptor here comes from a woman aged 55-70 years in good health and CMV-seropositive.

The chain links TRBV30 to TRBJ2-1, with 7 bases matching TRBD2. The CDR3 contains 13 residues. J lost 4 bases, V lost 5 bases, and 5 bases had no gene match. The germline V gene encodes CDR1 GTSNPN and CDR2 SVGIG (reference sequence). CDR3 nucleotide sequence: TGTGCCTGGGCGGCGGGAGTGTACAATGAGCAGTTCTTC. Protein sequence: CAWAAGVYNEQFF.

The J gene is TRBJ2-5, the V gene TRBV7-2; 7 nucleotides match TRBD2. The germline V gene has CDR1 SGHTA and CDR2 FQGNSA. Trimming removed 6 bases from V and 5 bases from J; junction bases left unmatched: 9. This CDR3 has 14 residues. The CDR3 bases are TGTGCCAGCAGGGGGGGGACGGTAGAGGAGACCCAGTACTTC. Amino acid sequence: CASRGGTVEETQYF.

This clone was recorded only once. CDR3 DNA: TGTGCCAGCAGCGGAGGTCGGGATAGCGGGAGAAGGTATGAGCAGTTCTTC. This translates into CASSGGRDSGRRYEQFF. The genes are TRBV7-2 and TRBJ2-1, with 9 positions matching TRBD2. Germline-derived CDR1 and CDR2 are SGHTA and FQGNSA. V lost 5 bases to trimming and J lost 8 bases; unmatched junction nucleotides: 16. The CDR3 totals 17 residues.

The chain carries TRBV19 and TRBJ2-2, with D maybe TRBD1 (5 bases). CDR1 is LNHDA, CDR2 SQIVND, per germline (reference sequence). Trimming removed 9 bases from V and 6 bases from J, with 14 bases in between. This CDR3 has 13 amino acids. This CDR3 is CASEVAGPGELFF. The CDR3 DNA follows: TGTGCCAGCGAGGTCGCAGGGCCCGGGGAGCTGTTTTTT.

The chain recombines TRBV2 with TRBJ1-3, with D uncertain. Germline assignment: CDR1 SNHLY and CDR2 FYNNEI. This CDR3 has 14 amino acids. The V and J ends lost 0 bases and 4 bases respectively, with 7 bases between them. CDR3 sequence: CASSEAGRGNTIYF. The CDR3 DNA reads as TGTGCCAGCAGTGAAGCAGGGAGAGGAAACACCATATATTTT. Based on the CDR3 plus reference TRBV2 and TRBJ1-3, the full variable domain is EPEVTQTPSHQVTQMGQEVILRCVPISNHLYFYWYRQILGQKVEFLVSFYNNEISEKSEIFDDQFSVERPDGSNFTLKIRSTKLEDSAMYFCASSEAGRGNTIYFGEGSWLTVV.

CDR3 loop: CASSWGDSRYEQYF. The DNA for the CDR3 is TGTGCCAGTAGCTGGGGGGACTCCCGCTACGAGCAGTACTTC. The chain joins TRBV19 to TRBJ2-7, with D possibly being TRBD2 (6 bases). The CDR3 sequence is 14 residues long. Germline values: CDR1 LNHDA, CDR2 SQIVND (reference sequence). V was trimmed by 6 bases and J by 3 bases, leaving 15 bases between them.

This clone was recorded a few times. The CDR3 region is CASSLVGVGTEAFF. CDR3 nucleotide sequence: TGTGCCAGTAGTCTGGTAGGGGTAGGTACTGAAGCTTTCTTT. The J gene is TRBJ1-1, the V gene TRBV19, with D perhaps matching TRBD1 (5 bases). This CDR3 contains 14 residues. V lost 5 bases, J lost 5 bases, and 15 bases lay in between. Germline V gene sequence: CDR1 LNHDA, CDR2 SQIVND (reference sequence).

This chain connects TRBV2 to TRBJ2-1; D possibly corresponds to TRBD2 (6 bases). V lost 5 bases, J lost 4 bases, and 9 bases lay in between. The CDR3 runs to 13 residues. Germline V CDR1 and CDR2: SNHLY, FYNNEI. This CDR3 reads CASSPDYYNEQFF. In DNA, the CDR3 is TGTGCCAGCAGTCCGGACTATTACAATGAGCAGTTCTTC.

V gene TRBV11-2 combines with J gene TRBJ2-7; tentatively, D is TRBD2 (5 bases). Trimming took off 0 bases at V and 3 bases at J, with 12 bases between the two ends. Germline V CDR1 and CDR2: SGHAT, FQNNGV. The CDR3 is made up of 15 amino acids. In nucleotides, the CDR3 is TGTGCCAGCAGCTTAGAACCGGGAATCGTCTACGAGCAGTACTTC. Translation gives CASSLEPGIVYEQYF.

This clone appeared once. The chain combines TRBV19 with TRBJ1-3; maybe TRBD1 (6 bases). Germline loops: CDR1 LNHDA, CDR2 SQIVND (reference sequence). This CDR3 is built from 17 residues. The V gene lost 1 base and the J gene lost 1 base, with 14 bases spanning the gap. The CDR3 DNA reads as TGTGCCAGTAGTATAGGCCACAGGGCAGCGTCTGGAAACACCATATATTTT. Amino acids: CASSIGHRAASGNTIYF.

This chain uses TRBV14 with TRBJ1-2; a weak D match, TRBD1 (5 bases). The CDR3 consists of 13 residues. Trimming took 0 bases from V and 7 from J, leaving 9 bases between them. CDR1 and CDR2 from the germline V gene are SGHDN and FVKESK. Here the CDR3 DNA reads TGTGCCAGCAGCCAAGAGTACGGGGGTGGCTACACCTTC. It codes for CASSQEYGGGYTF.